These T cell receptor beta chains were read from a single sample in a study of blood T cell repertoires in COVID-19. TCRdb keeps only in-frame clones here, not all; method: immunoSEQ multiplex PCR. The table lists over 400,000 clones, roughly 90% of them singletons. The sample comprised peripheral blood. The source is a woman aged 30 to 39 with active or convalescent COVID-19. CDR3s include the opening cysteine and the closing phenylalanine or tryptophan. Fields, in order: J gene, V gene, clone size, D gene, CDR3 protein, CDR3 DNA. D genes are given only for firm matches. Rows may omit the clone size; those that give it use once, few, many or a size class.

TRBJ1-1	TRBV10-2	NA	TRBD1	CASSPDRVGTEAFF	TGCGCCAGCTCCCCCGACAGGGTAGGCACTGAAGCTTTCTTT
TRBJ2-3	TRBV25-1	NA	TRBD1	CASSRGLSTDTQYF	TGTGCCAGCAGCAGGGGGCTTAGCACAGATACGCAGTATTTT
TRBJ1-2	TRBV27	NA	NA	CASSQDSLLFWGYTF	TGTGCCAGCAGCCAGGACAGCCTTTTATTTTGGGGCTACACCTTC
TRBJ1-2	TRBV13	NA	TRBD1	CASSWADRAPNYGYTF	TGTGCCAGCAGCTGGGCCGACAGGGCCCCTAACTATGGCTACACCTTC
TRBJ2-6	TRBV29-1	NA	TRBD2	CSVEDTTSGGFSGANVLTF	TGCAGCGTTGAAGATACCACTAGCGGGGGGTTCTCTGGGGCCAACGTCCTGACTTTC
TRBJ2-4	TRBV6-5	NA	TRBD1	CASSRYGQGMNIQYF	TGTGCCAGCAGTCGTTACGGACAGGGTATGAACATTCAGTACTTC
TRBJ2-7	TRBV6-5	NA	TRBD2	CASSPAGGSSYEQYF	TGTGCCAGCAGTCCCGCGGGGGGGAGCTCCTACGAGCAGTACTTC
TRBJ1-5	TRBV4-1	few	NA	CASSQDRQNAGSNQPQHF	TGCGCCAGCAGCCAAGATCGGCAGAACGCGGGTAGCAATCAGCCCCAGCATTTT
TRBJ1-6	TRBV19	NA	NA	CASSMTGVTLHF	TGTGCCAGTAGTATGACGGGGGTCACCCTCCACTTT
TRBJ2-5	TRBV10-1	NA	NA	CASSVGGVQGETQYF	TGCGCCAGCAGTGTAGGGGGAGTACAGGGAGAGACCCAGTACTTC
TRBJ1-3	TRBV19	NA	TRBD1	CASSFPGTGPGNTIYF	TGTGCCAGTAGTTTCCCTGGGACAGGGCCTGGAAACACCATATATTTT
TRBJ1-2	TRBV12-3/TRBV12-4	few	NA	CASSSSRNGYTF	TGTGCCAGCAGTTCAAGCAGGAATGGCTACACCTTC
TRBJ2-7	TRBV4-1	NA	NA	CASSQEFVTASYEQYF	TGCGCCAGCAGCCAAGAGTTCGTGACAGCCTCCTACGAGCAGTACTTC
TRBJ1-1	TRBV2	NA	NA	CASSLSEGLSEAFF	TGTGCCAGCAGTCTGAGCGAGGGACTTTCTGAAGCTTTCTTT
TRBJ2-7	TRBV25-1	NA	TRBD2	CATKGTSYEQYF	TGTGCCACCAAAGGGACTAGCTACGAGCAGTACTTC
TRBJ1-2	TRBV19	few	NA	CASSNSISYGYTF	TGTGCCAGTAGTAACAGTATCTCCTATGGCTACACCTTC
TRBJ1-2	TRBV2	NA	NA	CASSASQGNLYGYTF	TGTGCCAGCAGTGCGTCTCAGGGGAACCTCTATGGCTACACCTTC
TRBJ1-1	TRBV2	NA	NA	CASGPLNTEAFF	TGTGCCAGTGGGCCCTTGAACACTGAAGCTTTCTTT
TRBJ2-5	TRBV6-5	NA	TRBD2	CASTSPTSGSETQYF	TGTGCCAGCACCTCTCCGACTAGCGGGAGTGAGACCCAGTACTTC
TRBJ1-1	TRBV10-2	NA	NA	CASSESLGGEAFF	TGCGCCAGCAGTGAGTCCCTAGGCGGTGAAGCTTTCTTT
TRBJ1-2	TRBV5-1	NA	NA	CASSLGQVYGYTF	TGCGCCAGCAGCTTGGGACAGGTCTATGGCTACACCTTC
TRBJ1-2	TRBV5-4	NA	NA	CASSLAGGVDYGYTF	TGTGCCAGCAGCTTGGCCGGGGGGGTTGACTATGGCTACACCTTC
TRBJ2-3	TRBV19	once	TRBD1	CASSPGQSDTQYF	TGTGCCAGTAGTCCGGGACAGTCAGATACGCAGTATTTT
TRBJ2-2	TRBV5-1	NA	NA	CASSPDSNTGELFF	TGCGCCAGCAGCCCCGACTCGAACACCGGGGAGCTGTTTTTT
TRBJ1-6	TRBV5-5	NA	TRBD1	CASSSGTDNSPLHF	TGTGCCAGCAGCTCCGGGACAGATAATTCACCCCTCCACTTT
TRBJ1-2	TRBV5-4	NA	NA	CASSLSGSLYGYTF	TGTGCCAGCAGCTTGTCAGGCAGCTTGTATGGCTACACCTTC
TRBJ1-5	TRBV10-3	NA	NA	CAISAGTGGRQPQHF	TGTGCCATCAGTGCTGGGACCGGGGGGCGACAGCCCCAGCATTTT
TRBJ2-7	TRBV5-8	NA	NA	CASSSPMLSGHRGAEQYF	TGTGCCAGCAGCTCCCCAATGCTTTCGGGACACCGGGGGGCCGAGCAGTACTTC
TRBJ1-4	TRBV11-2	once	NA	CASSSQGWGTNEKLFF	TGTGCCAGCAGCTCACAGGGTTGGGGGACTAATGAAAAACTGTTTTTT
TRBJ1-2	TRBV3-1/TRBV3-2	NA	TRBD1	CASSHSGQATNYGYTF	TGTGCCAGCAGCCACTCGGGACAGGCGACAAACTATGGCTACACCTTC
TRBJ2-7	TRBV15	NA	TRBD1	CATRTDRGGYEQYF	TGTGCCACCAGAACGGACAGGGGGGGCTACGAGCAGTACTTC